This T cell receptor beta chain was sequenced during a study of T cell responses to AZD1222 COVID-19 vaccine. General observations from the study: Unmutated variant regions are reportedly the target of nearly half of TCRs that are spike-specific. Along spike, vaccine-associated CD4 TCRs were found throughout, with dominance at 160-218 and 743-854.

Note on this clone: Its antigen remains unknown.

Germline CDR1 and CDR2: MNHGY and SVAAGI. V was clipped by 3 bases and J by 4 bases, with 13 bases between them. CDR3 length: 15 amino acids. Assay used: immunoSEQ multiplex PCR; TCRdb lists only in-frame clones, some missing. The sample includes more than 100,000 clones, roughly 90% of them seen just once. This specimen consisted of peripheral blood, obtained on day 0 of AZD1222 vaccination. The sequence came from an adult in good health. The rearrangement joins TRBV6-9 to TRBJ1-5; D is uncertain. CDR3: CASSYISSVNQPQHF. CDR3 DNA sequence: TGTGCCAGCAGTTACATCAGTTCTGTTAATCAGCCCCAGCATTTT.